These 30 T cell receptor beta chains share one sample of origin, sequenced in a study of blood T cell repertoires in COVID-19. The method was immunoSEQ multiplex PCR; TCRdb's version includes in-frame clones alone and lacks a portion of them. The data contain about 20,000 clones, 85% to 90% of them singletons. Material: peripheral blood. These receptors were obtained from a man over 45 with active COVID-19.

This rearrangement joins TRBV7-9 to TRBJ2-1; 13 positions match TRBD2. Germline CDR1 is SEHNR and CDR2 is FQNEAQ (reference sequence). The CDR3 consists of 18 residues. V lost 1 base, J lost 2 bases, and 5 bases stayed unmatched. Here the CDR3 DNA reads TGTGCCAGCAGCTTAGGGCACGGACTAGCGGGGGCCTACAATGAGCAGTTCTTC. Its translation: CASSLGHGLAGAYNEQFF.

The chain has TRBV6-6 and TRBJ1-5; D ambiguous. Trimming removed 6 bases at V and 6 bases at J, with 18 bases between. Germline V gene lookup returns CDR1 MNHNY and CDR2 SVGAGI (reference sequence). The CDR3 covers 15 residues. CDR3 amino acids: CASSPVQAISQPQHF. The CDR3 nucleotides are TGTGCCAGCAGCCCAGTTCAGGCGATCAGTCAGCCCCAGCATTTT.

The CDR3 DNA reads TGTGCCAGCAGCTTCGAGGGCACTGAAGCTTTCTTT. It yields the protein CASSFEGTEAFF. The rearrangement links TRBV5-4 to TRBJ1-1; D is unresolved. This CDR3 contains 12 residues. V was shortened by 2 bases and J by 4 bases, with 6 bases between the two germline ends. In germline, CDR1 is SGHNT, CDR2 YYREEE (reference sequence). Based on the CDR3 plus reference TRBV5-4 and TRBJ1-1, the full variable domain is ETGVTQSPTHLIKTRGQQVTLRCSSQSGHNTVSWYQQALGQGPQFIFQYYREEENGRGNFPPRFSGLQFPNYSSELNVNALELDDSALYLCASSFEGTEAFFGQGTRLTVV.

The chain is built from TRBV15 and TRBJ1-1; D perhaps matches TRBD1 (6 bases). The CDR3 loop spans 14 amino acids. Trimming shortened V by 2 bases and J by 6 bases, and 13 bases separated the two germline ends. CDR1 is LNHNV, CDR2 YYDKDF, per germline (reference sequence). DNA for the CDR3: TGTGCCACCAGCAGAATACAGGGCAACGCTGAAGCTTTCTTT. The encoded protein is CATSRIQGNAEAFF.

The chain couples TRBV6-5 to TRBJ1-6; possible D gene TRBD1, 6 bases. Trimming left V 4 bases short and J 2 bases short, with 6 bases between. This CDR3 spans 14 amino acids. Germline assignment: CDR1 MNHEY and CDR2 SVGAGI. CDR3 in amino acids: CASSWDTYNSPLHF. CDR3 nucleotide sequence: TGTGCCAGCAGTTGGGACACCTATAATTCACCCCTCCACTTT.

V gene TRBV15 combines with J gene TRBJ1-5; unclear D gene. The V and J ends lost 0 bases and 7 bases respectively, with 10 bases between them. Germline V CDR1 and CDR2: LNHNV, YYDKDF (reference sequence). This CDR3 spans 14 amino acids. The CDR3 is CATSRDEGKQPQHF. Written as DNA, the CDR3 is TGTGCCACCAGCAGAGATGAGGGTAAACAGCCCCAGCATTTT.

The chain joins TRBV6-5 to TRBJ1-2, with D unresolved. In germline, CDR1 is MNHEY, CDR2 SVGAGI. Trimming took 4 bases from V and 2 from J, leaving 11 bases between them. This CDR3 is 14 amino acids long. The DNA of the CDR3 is TGTGCCAGCAGTTTGACTTCGACCAACTATGGCTACACCTTC. Its protein is CASSLTSTNYGYTF.

This chain connects TRBV5-8 to TRBJ2-6, with 8 bases identical to TRBD1. There are 15 residues in the CDR3. Trimming at V came to 3 bases and at J to 1 base, leaving 0 bases not matched to a gene. Germline loops: CDR1 SGHTS, CDR2 YDEGEE. Here the CDR3 DNA reads TGTGCCAGCAGCTGGACAGGGTCTGGGGCCAACGTCCTGACTTTC. This sequence encodes CASSWTGSGANVLTF. Full variable domain (rest looked up from reference TRBV5-8 and TRBJ2-6): EAGVTQSPTHLIKTRGQQATLRCSPISGHTSVYWYQQALGLGLQFLLWYDEGEERNRGNFPPRFSGRQFPNYSSELNVNALELEDSALYLCASSWTGSGANVLTFGAGSRLTVL.

This CDR3 is CASSLQAYEQYF. The CDR3, as DNA: TGTGCCAGCAGCTTGCAGGCCTACGAGCAGTACTTC. The chain is built from TRBV5-6 and TRBJ2-7; D ambiguous. CDR3 length: 12 residues. The V gene's germline CDR1 is SGHDT and CDR2 YYEEEE. Trimming stripped 1 base from V and 2 bases from J, with 4 bases between.

The V gene is TRBV5-1, the J gene TRBJ1-2; 11 positions match TRBD1. V was pared by 2 bases and J by 6 bases, with 6 bases of the junction left unmatched. The CDR3 is 15 residues long. Germline CDR1 is SGHRS and CDR2 is YFSETQ. CDR3 in DNA: TGCGCCAGCAGCTTAGGACAGGGGGCTTTCGATGGCTACACCTTC. This encodes CASSLGQGAFDGYTF.

This chain connects TRBV19 to TRBJ1-2; D might be TRBD1 (6 bases). The CDR3 length is 13 residues. Germline V gives CDR1 LNHDA, CDR2 SQIVND (reference sequence). V was pared by 4 bases and J by 8 bases, with 14 bases between. The CDR3 nucleotides are TGTGCCAGTAGTACAGGGGCCTTAGGGGGCTACACCTTC. Translation: CASSTGALGGYTF.

The chain recombines TRBV3-1 (or the pseudogene TRBV3-2) with TRBJ2-7, with 8 bases aligning to TRBD1. Trimming removed 3 bases from V and 3 bases from J; junction bases left unmatched: 4. CDR1 is LGHDT, CDR2 YNNKEL, per germline (reference sequence). This CDR3 has 14 residues. The CDR3 nucleotides are TGTGCCAGCAGCCACTCAGGACAGGGCTACGAGCAGTACTTC. It translates to CASSHSGQGYEQYF.

The chain joins TRBV24-1 to TRBJ2-7, with TRBD1 matching over 7 bases. The germline gives CDR1 KGHDR, CDR2 SFDVKD. The CDR3 loop spans 14 amino acids. Losses at the gene ends were 9 bases for V and 0 bases for J; bases not matched to a gene: 7. The CDR3 sequence: CATGTDTFSYEQYF. For the CDR3, the DNA is TGTGCCACCGGGACAGACACATTCTCCTACGAGCAGTACTTC.

The chain links TRBV9 to TRBJ2-4; tentatively, D is TRBD1 (5 bases). Trimming removed 6 bases at V and 6 bases at J, with 19 bases between. This CDR3 comprises 15 residues. CDR1 and CDR2 from the germline V gene are SGDLS and YYNGEE. CDR3 sequence: CASTRGDSWVNIQYF. CDR3 DNA: TGTGCCAGCACCCGAGGAGACAGCTGGGTAAACATTCAGTACTTC.

This clone appeared a single time. The germline gene is not matched at one end of the junction; a read error may be the cause. The gene calls are TRBV27 and TRBJ1-4; 7 nucleotides line up with TRBD1. Germline CDR1 MNHEY, CDR2 SMNVEV (reference sequence). The CDR3 has 12 residues. The DNA for the CDR3 is TGCGCAGGGGGTTTGGCTAATGAAAAACTGTTTTTT. This sequence encodes CAGGLANEKLFF.

The J gene is TRBJ1-6, the V gene TRBV5-1; 9 nucleotides match TRBD1. The ends lost 4 bases at V and 6 bases at J; junction bases unmatched: 5. CDR1 SGHRS and CDR2 YFSETQ come from the germline V gene. This CDR3 spans 15 amino acids. The CDR3 is CASSLQGAINSPLHF. CDR3 coding DNA: TGCGCCAGCAGCCTACAGGGGGCAATTAATTCACCCCTCCACTTT.

V is TRBV2 and J is TRBJ2-7; D is perhaps TRBD1 (6 bases). This CDR3 region has 12 residues. Trimming cost V 6 bases and J 4 bases, with 10 bases left between them. Per germline, CDR1 SNHLY and CDR2 FYNNEI. Here the CDR3 reads CASRTQGYEQYF. The CDR3 nucleotides read TGTGCCAGCAGAACCCAGGGGTACGAGCAGTACTTC. Combining the CDR3 with reference TRBV2 and TRBJ2-7 gives the whole variable domain EPEVTQTPSHQVTQMGQEVILRCVPISNHLYFYWYRQILGQKVEFLVSFYNNEISEKSEIFDDQFSVERPDGSNFTLKIRSTKLEDSAMYFCASRTQGYEQYFGPGTRLTVT.

This clone was detected once. DNA for the CDR3: TGTGCCAGTTCGGACAGGGCGGACACTGAAGCTTTCTTT. Amino acids: CASSDRADTEAFF. The chain has TRBV6-4 and TRBJ1-1; 8 nucleotides agree with TRBD1. The CDR3 consists of 13 residues. V shed 9 bases and J 3 bases; nucleotides not matched to a gene: 6. The V gene's germline CDR1 is MRHNA and CDR2 SNTAGT.

This chain joins TRBV5-1 and TRBJ2-3, with D tentatively TRBD1 (5 bases). V gave up 4 bases and J gave up 4 bases, with 10 bases separating them. Germline V CDR1 and CDR2: SGHRS, YFSETQ. The CDR3 runs 13 residues. CDR3 protein: CASSVGAADTQYF. The CDR3 DNA reads as TGCGCCAGCAGCGTAGGGGCCGCAGATACGCAGTATTTT.

This clone appeared a few times. The chain has TRBV3-1 (or the pseudogene TRBV3-2) and TRBJ1-2; 8 bases line up with TRBD1. Losses at the gene ends were 4 bases for V and 4 bases for J; bases not matched to a gene: 8. Germline V gives CDR1 LGHDT, CDR2 YNNKEL (reference sequence). The CDR3 covers 15 residues. CDR3: CASSPSTGGGYGYTF. CDR3 DNA: TGTGCCAGCAGCCCATCCACAGGGGGAGGCTATGGCTACACCTTC.

V and J are TRBV3-1 (or the pseudogene TRBV3-2) and TRBJ2-5; 14 bases are a match to TRBD2. CDR1 is LGHDT and CDR2 is YNNKEL in the germline V gene (reference sequence). Losses at the gene ends were 4 bases for V and 0 bases for J; bases not matched to a gene: 4. The CDR3 covers 17 residues. The CDR3 loop is CASSPGLAGVNQETQYF. CDR3 nucleotide sequence: TGTGCCAGCAGCCCGGGACTAGCGGGGGTGAACCAAGAGACCCAGTACTTC.

V usage is TRBV24-1 and J usage is TRBJ2-1, with 9 bases fitting TRBD2. CDR3 size: 13 residues. Germline trimming cut 4 bases from V and 11 bases from J; bases unmatched to any gene: 5. Germline CDR1 KGHDR, CDR2 SFDVKD. The CDR3 nucleotides are TGTGCCACCAGTGAGACGCCTAGCGGGAAGCAGTTCTTC. It specifies CATSETPSGKQFF.

The rearrangement uses TRBV2 and TRBJ2-2; a weak D match, TRBD2 (6 bases). Trimming removed 0 bases at V and 4 bases at J, with 12 bases between. Germline V CDR1 and CDR2: SNHLY, FYNNEI. The CDR3 consists of 16 residues. CDR3: CASSEAGLMSTGELFF. The CDR3 coding sequence is TGTGCCAGCAGTGAAGCGGGACTCATGTCCACCGGGGAGCTGTTTTTT. The variable domain in full, completed from reference TRBV2 and TRBJ2-2, reads EPEVTQTPSHQVTQMGQEVILRCVPISNHLYFYWYRQILGQKVEFLVSFYNNEISEKSEIFDDQFSVERPDGSNFTLKIRSTKLEDSAMYFCASSEAGLMSTGELFFGEGSRLTVL.

The chain uses TRBV7-2 and TRBJ1-1; D not resolved. The ends were cut back, 0 bases at V and 3 bases at J, with 11 bases in the middle. This CDR3 region has 15 residues. Per germline, CDR1 SGHTA and CDR2 FQGNSA. CDR3 sequence: CASSLAAQTHTEAFF. DNA for the CDR3: TGTGCCAGCAGCTTAGCTGCCCAAACTCACACTGAAGCTTTCTTT.

CDR3 sequence (DNA): TGCGCCAGCAGCCAAAACAGGGATTCGGAGACCCAGTACTTC. It encodes CASSQNRDSETQYF. The chain links TRBV4-3 to TRBJ2-5; D might be TRBD1 (6 bases). Looked up from germline, CDR1 is LGHNA and CDR2 is YSLEER. Trimming removed 2 bases from V and 5 bases from J, with 12 bases in between. The CDR3 sequence is 14 residues long.

V and J are TRBV18 and TRBJ2-2, with D unresolved. The CDR3 covers 15 residues. V dropped 2 bases and J dropped 1 base, with 8 bases sitting between them. Germline loops: CDR1 KGHSH, CDR2 LQKENI. The CDR3 DNA reads as TGTGCCAGCTCACCAATGCCAGGGAACACCGGGGAGCTGTTTTTT. Its protein product is CASSPMPGNTGELFF.

V gene TRBV4-3 combines with J gene TRBJ2-5; a weak D match, TRBD2 (7 bases). The CDR3 is made up of 17 amino acids. CDR1 is LGHNA and CDR2 is YSLEER in the germline V gene. The V and J ends lost 3 bases and 2 bases respectively, with 19 bases between them. CDR3 protein: CASSQNPGGSTQETQYF. The DNA for the CDR3 is TGCGCCAGCAGCCAGAACCCGGGGGGCTCGACTCAAGAGACCCAGTACTTC.

The chain is built from TRBV4-3 and TRBJ1-2; D remains unclear. Between the trimmed V and J ends, which lost 0 bases and 9 bases, there was a span of 11 bases. The CDR3 has 13 amino acids. Germline loops: CDR1 LGHNA, CDR2 YSLEER. The CDR3 DNA sequence: TGCGCCAGCAGCCAAGAATTAGCTTCGCGCTACACCTTC. Amino acid sequence: CASSQELASRYTF.

The rearrangement uses TRBV18 and TRBJ2-5; tentative D call: TRBD1 (6 bases). Trimming removed 3 bases at V and 2 bases at J, with 10 bases between. The CDR3 runs to 14 residues. Per the germline V gene, CDR1 is KGHSH and CDR2 is LQKENI. The CDR3 sequence: CASSPQQGQETQYF. CDR3 sequence (DNA): TGTGCCAGCTCACCCCAACAGGGTCAAGAGACCCAGTACTTC.

CDR3 sequence reads: CASSASGFTGELFF. The CDR3 DNA sequence: TGCGCCAGCAGTGCATCCGGTTTTACCGGGGAGCTGTTTTTT. The chain carries TRBV10-1 and TRBJ2-2, with D unresolved. Trimming took 4 bases from V and 5 from J, leaving 11 bases between them. This CDR3 spans 14 amino acids. Germline V gives CDR1 WNHNN, CDR2 SYGVQD (reference sequence).